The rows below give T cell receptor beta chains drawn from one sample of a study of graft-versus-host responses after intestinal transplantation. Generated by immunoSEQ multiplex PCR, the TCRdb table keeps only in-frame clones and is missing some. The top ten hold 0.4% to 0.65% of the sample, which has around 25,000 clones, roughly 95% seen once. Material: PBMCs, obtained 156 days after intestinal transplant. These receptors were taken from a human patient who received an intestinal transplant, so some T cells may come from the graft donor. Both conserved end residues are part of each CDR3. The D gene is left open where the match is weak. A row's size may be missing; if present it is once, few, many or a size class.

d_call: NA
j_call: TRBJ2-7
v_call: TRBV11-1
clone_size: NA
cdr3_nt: TGTGCCAGCAGCACTACACCCGCAAGGGAGCAGTACTTC
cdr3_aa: CASSTTPAREQYF

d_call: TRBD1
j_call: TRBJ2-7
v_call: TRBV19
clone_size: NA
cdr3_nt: TGTGCCAGTAGCGTAGGGACAGGGGGCGCGTGGGAGCAGTACTTC
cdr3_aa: CASSVGTGGAWEQYF

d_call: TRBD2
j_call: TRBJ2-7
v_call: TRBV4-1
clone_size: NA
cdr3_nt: TGTGCCAGCAGCCAAGATCTAGGACTAGCGGGCTACGAGCAGTACTTC
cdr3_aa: CASSQDLGLAGYEQYF

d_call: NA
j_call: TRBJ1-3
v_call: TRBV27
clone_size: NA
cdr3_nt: TGTGCCAGCAGTTTCACATCTGGAAACACCATATATTTT
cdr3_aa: CASSFTSGNTIYF

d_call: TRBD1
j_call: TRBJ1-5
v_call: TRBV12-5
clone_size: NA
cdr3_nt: TGTGCTAGTTCGTGGACAGGGGACCTTCGTCAGCCCCAGCATTTT
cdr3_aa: CASSWTGDLRQPQHF

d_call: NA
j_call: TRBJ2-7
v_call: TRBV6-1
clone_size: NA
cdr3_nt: TGTGCCAGCAGTGAAATCACCCCGATCTACGAGCAGTACTTC
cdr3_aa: CASSEITPIYEQYF

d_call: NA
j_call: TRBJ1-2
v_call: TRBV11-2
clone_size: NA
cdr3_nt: TGTGCCAGCAGCTCCCTTTACAGGACGGATGGCTACACCTTC
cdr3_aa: CASSSLYRTDGYTF

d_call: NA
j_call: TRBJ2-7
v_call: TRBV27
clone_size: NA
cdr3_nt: TGTGCCAGCAGTCCCTCACCGAGCTCCTACGAGCAGTACTTC
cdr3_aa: CASSPSPSSYEQYF

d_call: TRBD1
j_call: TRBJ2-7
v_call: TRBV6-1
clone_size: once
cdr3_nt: TGTGCCAGCAGTGATATGGCAGGGGGATCCTACGAGCAGTACTTC
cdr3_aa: CASSDMAGGSYEQYF

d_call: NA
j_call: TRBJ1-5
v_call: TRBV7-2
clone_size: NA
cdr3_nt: TGTGCCAGCAGCTTCTCGGGCTACTTAGATCAGCCCCAGCATTTT
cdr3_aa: CASSFSGYLDQPQHF

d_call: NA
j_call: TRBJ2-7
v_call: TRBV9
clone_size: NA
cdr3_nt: TGTGCCAGCAGCGCTGGGACGGTATCCTACGAGCAGTACTTC
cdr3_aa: CASSAGTVSYEQYF